This T cell receptor (beta chain) originates from a study of Ad26.COV2.S vaccination and SARS-CoV-2 variants. Noted treatment: some 20 received Ad26.COV2.S at low or high dose, single or two shots; about 5 received placebo; per-sample allocation not given. The study sampled participants on day 63 after the first vaccine or placebo injection. Donor was an adult aged 18-55 years in Boston. This table comes from immunoSEQ multiplex PCR, and its TCRdb copy is limited to in-frame clones, with some not included. The sample lists roughly 400,000 clones; about 90% were seen once. The sequence derives from a person aged 18-65 years who received the Ad26.COV2.S COVID-19 vaccine or a placebo. The sequenced sample was peripheral blood, obtained in a trial of Ad26.COV2.S vaccine versus placebo.

The CDR3 DNA is TGTGCCAGCAGCTTAGTAGGGGACAATCAGCCCCAGCATTTT. As protein: CASSLVGDNQPQHF. The rearrangement uses TRBV7-9 and TRBJ1-5, with D possibly matching TRBD1 (5 bases). V was trimmed by 1 base and J by 3 bases, leaving 7 bases between them. Germline loops: CDR1 SEHNR, CDR2 FQNEAQ (reference sequence). The CDR3 is 14 amino acids.